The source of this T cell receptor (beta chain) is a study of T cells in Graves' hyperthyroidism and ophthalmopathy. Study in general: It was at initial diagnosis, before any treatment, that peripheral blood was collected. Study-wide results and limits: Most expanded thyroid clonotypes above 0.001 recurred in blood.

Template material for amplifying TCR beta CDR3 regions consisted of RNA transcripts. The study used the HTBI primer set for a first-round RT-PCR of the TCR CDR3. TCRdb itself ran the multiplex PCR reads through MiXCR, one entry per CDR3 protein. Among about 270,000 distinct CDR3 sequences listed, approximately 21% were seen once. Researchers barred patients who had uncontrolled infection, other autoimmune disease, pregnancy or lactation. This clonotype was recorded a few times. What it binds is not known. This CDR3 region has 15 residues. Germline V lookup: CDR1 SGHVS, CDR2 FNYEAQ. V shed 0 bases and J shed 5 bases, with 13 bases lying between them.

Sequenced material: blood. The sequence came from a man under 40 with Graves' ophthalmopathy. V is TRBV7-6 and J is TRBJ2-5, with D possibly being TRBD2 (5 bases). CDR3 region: CASSLARAIGETQYF. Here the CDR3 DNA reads TGTGCCAGCAGCTTAGCGAGGGCGATCGGGGAGACCCAGTACTTC.